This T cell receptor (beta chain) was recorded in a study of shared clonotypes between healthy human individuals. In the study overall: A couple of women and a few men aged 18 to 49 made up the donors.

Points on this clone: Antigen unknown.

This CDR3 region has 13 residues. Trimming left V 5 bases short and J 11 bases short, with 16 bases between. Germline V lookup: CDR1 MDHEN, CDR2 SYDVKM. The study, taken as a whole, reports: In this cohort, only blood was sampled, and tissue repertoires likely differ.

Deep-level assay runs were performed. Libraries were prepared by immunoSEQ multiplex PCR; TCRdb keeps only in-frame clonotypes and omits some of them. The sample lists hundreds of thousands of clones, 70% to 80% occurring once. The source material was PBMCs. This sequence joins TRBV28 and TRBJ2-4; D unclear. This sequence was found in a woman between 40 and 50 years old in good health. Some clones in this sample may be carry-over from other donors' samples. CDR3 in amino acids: CASSRPALSLQYF. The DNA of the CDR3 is TGTGCCAGCAGTCGACCCGCTCTAAGTCTTCAGTACTTC.